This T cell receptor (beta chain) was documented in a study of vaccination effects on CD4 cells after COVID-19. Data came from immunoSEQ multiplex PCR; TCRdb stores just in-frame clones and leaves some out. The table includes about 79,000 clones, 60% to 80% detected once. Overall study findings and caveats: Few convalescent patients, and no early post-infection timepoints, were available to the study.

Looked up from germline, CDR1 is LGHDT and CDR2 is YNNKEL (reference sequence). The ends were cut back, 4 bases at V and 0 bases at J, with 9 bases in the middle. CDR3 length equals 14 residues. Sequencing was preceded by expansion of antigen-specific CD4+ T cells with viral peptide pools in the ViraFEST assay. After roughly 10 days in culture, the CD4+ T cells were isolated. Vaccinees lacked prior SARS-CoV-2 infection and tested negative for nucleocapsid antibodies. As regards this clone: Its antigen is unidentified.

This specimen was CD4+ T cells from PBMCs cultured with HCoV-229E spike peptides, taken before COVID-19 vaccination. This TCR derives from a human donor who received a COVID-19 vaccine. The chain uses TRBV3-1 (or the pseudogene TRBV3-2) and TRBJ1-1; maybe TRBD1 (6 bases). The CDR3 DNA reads TGTGCCAGCAGCCGCGGACAGATGAACACTGAAGCTTTCTTT. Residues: CASSRGQMNTEAFF.